The subject of this entry is one T cell receptor (beta chain). These data are taken from a study of blood T cell repertoires in COVID-19. Per the original methods: Quantification of nucleated cells was approximated via reference gene primer amplification. Clones were sequenced by immunoSEQ multiplex PCR, and TCRdb holds only the in-frame ones, with some missing. That table gives V, J and clone size, and the DNA gave D and trimming. This sample has roughly 38,000 clones, with about 82% found just once. V was pared by 3 bases and J by 9 bases, with 15 bases between. Germline CDR1 and CDR2: WSHSY and SAAADI. The CDR3 covers 14 residues.

What was sequenced was peripheral blood. The receptor was isolated from a man between 60 and 70 years old in a cohort sampled during active COVID-19. V and J are TRBV10-2 and TRBJ2-1; D is undetermined. CDR3 amino acids: CASSDPLGLPEQFF. In nucleotides, the CDR3 is TGCGCCAGCAGTGATCCGCTAGGCCTCCCTGAGCAGTTCTTC.